The 18 T cell receptor beta chains below come from one sample, sequenced in a study of cytomegalovirus exposure and HLA in healthy donors. 13 Jbeta primers and 60 Vbeta primers were used for the PCR. Method: immunoSEQ multiplex PCR; TCRdb's copy keeps in-frame clones and lacks some. The table includes around 70,000 clones, just over 70% detected once. The sample was PBMCs. The receptors derive from a man between 60 and 75 years old in good health and CMV-seropositive.

This clone came up a few times. This chain links TRBV5-8 with TRBJ1-2; tentatively, D is TRBD1 (6 bases). V lost 6 bases, J lost 7 bases, and 16 bases lay in between. The CDR3 is made up of 13 amino acids. Germline values: CDR1 SGHTS, CDR2 YDEGEE. CDR3 DNA: TGTGCCAGCATCAGAGAACAGGGCTTTGGCTACACCTTC. It translates to CASIREQGFGYTF. Combining the CDR3 with reference TRBV5-8 and TRBJ1-2 gives the whole variable domain EAGVTQSPTHLIKTRGQQATLRCSPISGHTSVYWYQQALGLGLQFLLWYDEGEERNRGNFPPRFSGRQFPNYSSELNVNALELEDSALYLCASIREQGFGYTFGSGTRLTVV.

The V call is TRBV25-1, the J call TRBJ1-2; no firm D call. V was shortened by 1 base and J by 7 bases, with 16 bases between the two germline ends. The CDR3 is 15 amino acids. The germline V gene encodes CDR1 MGHDK and CDR2 SYGVNS. The CDR3 loop reads CASSESGPTRSGYTF. CDR3 nucleotide sequence: TGTGCCAGCAGTGAATCTGGCCCGACACGTTCTGGCTACACCTTC.

This chain uses TRBV28 with TRBJ1-4; 7 bases match TRBD1. The trim removed 2 bases at V and 1 base at J, leaving 4 bases unmatched. The V gene's germline CDR1 is MDHEN and CDR2 SYDVKM. The CDR3 runs 16 residues. The CDR3 nucleotides are TGTGCCAGCAGTTTACCTCGACAGGGAACTAATGAAAAACTGTTTTTT. Translated: CASSLPRQGTNEKLFF.

This clone turned up a few times. The chain employs TRBV19 and TRBJ1-2, with 10 bases lining up with TRBD1. CDR1 is LNHDA, CDR2 SQIVND, per germline (reference sequence). The ends lost 5 bases at V and 3 bases at J; junction bases unmatched: 12. The CDR3 sequence is 17 residues long. The CDR3 nucleotides are TGTGCCAGTAGTCCGCCGGGGGACAGGGGCTTGTACTATGGCTACACCTTC. Its translation is CASSPPGDRGLYYGYTF.

This chain links TRBV7-2 with TRBJ2-3, with D uncertain. CDR1 is SGHTA, CDR2 FQGNSA, per germline. V was trimmed by 10 bases and J by 8 bases, leaving 13 bases between them. The length of the CDR3 is 11 residues. The CDR3 loop reads CATTSRVTQYF. For the CDR3, the DNA is TGTGCCACTACCTCCCGGGTTACGCAGTATTTT.

The rearrangement joins TRBV29-1 to TRBJ2-5; D possibly corresponds to TRBD1 (6 bases). There are 14 residues in the CDR3. V was shortened by 6 bases and J by 3 bases, with 17 bases between the two germline ends. Germline V lookup: CDR1 SQVTM, CDR2 ANQGSEA. The CDR3 region is CSVRKGDTKETQYF. In DNA form, the CDR3 reads TGCAGCGTCAGAAAGGGGGACACTAAAGAGACCCAGTACTTC.

This sequence joins TRBV6-5 and TRBJ2-3, with TRBD2 matching 7 bases. The J segment lost 2 bases and the V segment lost 6 bases, leaving 8 bases of the junction unmatched. The CDR3 is 15 residues long. CDR1 is MNHEY, CDR2 SVGAGI, per germline. DNA of the CDR3: TGTGCCAGCAGGTACCCCCGGGGGGACACAGATACGCAGTATTTT. Translating it yields CASRYPRGDTDTQYF.

The chain is built from TRBV10-3 and TRBJ2-7, with D perhaps TRBD2 (6 bases). The V gene lost 5 bases and the J gene lost 2 bases, with 19 bases spanning the gap. Germline CDR1 is ENHRY and CDR2 is SYGVKD. The CDR3 loop spans 16 amino acids. In nucleotides, the CDR3 is TGTGCCATCAGTTCCCCTCCGGGACTCGGTACCTACGAGCAGTACTTC. It encodes CAISSPPGLGTYEQYF.

J is TRBJ2-1 and V is TRBV6-4, with 15 bases aligning to TRBD2. V shed 4 bases and J 6 bases; nucleotides not matched to a gene: 1. Germline CDR1 and CDR2: MRHNA and SNTAGT. This CDR3 spans 15 amino acids. The CDR3: CASSGTSGGANEQFF. CDR3 in DNA: TGTGCCAGCAGTGGGACTAGCGGGGGGGCCAATGAGCAGTTCTTC.

Written as DNA, the CDR3 is TGTGCCAGCAAGTATGGGGAGTGGGACACAGATACGCAGTATTTT. Translating gives CASKYGEWDTDTQYF. This chain links TRBV6-5 with TRBJ2-3; D possibly corresponds to TRBD2 (5 bases). V was pared by 7 bases and J by 2 bases, with 16 bases between. The CDR3 is 15 residues long. Germline values: CDR1 MNHEY, CDR2 SVGAGI.

This clone turned up a few times. The gene calls are TRBV7-6 and TRBJ2-1; 7 bases are a match to TRBD2. There are 15 residues in the CDR3. With 5 bases clipped from V and 2 bases from J, the junction kept 6 bases outside the gene matches. From germline, CDR1 is SGHVS and CDR2 FNYEAQ. CDR3 sequence reads: CASSTLAGAYNEQFF. DNA of the CDR3: TGTGCCAGCAGCACCTTAGCGGGCGCCTACAATGAGCAGTTCTTC.

The chain combines TRBV27 with TRBJ2-1; 9 bases line up with TRBD2. In germline, CDR1 is MNHEY, CDR2 SMNVEV (reference sequence). This CDR3 has 15 residues. V lost 6 bases and J lost 2; bases outside the gene matches: 5. This CDR3 is CASSISGSAYNEQFF. CDR3 in DNA: TGTGCCAGCAGCATTAGCGGGAGTGCCTACAATGAGCAGTTCTTC.

V is TRBV19 and J is TRBJ1-1, with D hard to call. The CDR3 extends over 16 amino acids. V dropped 7 bases and J dropped 1 base, with 19 bases sitting between them. Per germline, CDR1 LNHDA and CDR2 SQIVND (reference sequence). The CDR3 coding sequence is TGTGCCAGTAACTCGCGCGGCCGAGCCACGAACACTGAAGCTTTCTTT. This codes for CASNSRGRATNTEAFF.

This clone was counted between two and nine times. J is TRBJ2-2 and V is TRBV4-1, with TRBD2 matching over 7 bases. Unmatched junction bases numbered 9, after V lost 4 bases and J lost 1 base. The CDR3 runs 17 residues. Looked up from germline, CDR1 is MGHRA and CDR2 is YSYEKL. This CDR3 is CASSRSRSGVNTGELFF. Written as DNA, the CDR3 is TGCGCCAGCAGCCGGTCGAGGAGCGGGGTGAACACCGGGGAGCTGTTTTTT.

V is TRBV28 and J is TRBJ2-3, with a possible D match to TRBD1 (6 bases). Germline CDR1 is MDHEN and CDR2 is SYDVKM. V was clipped by 6 bases and J by 2 bases, with 21 bases between them. The length of the CDR3 is 17 residues. Written as DNA, the CDR3 is TGTGCCAGCAGAACGGATTATGGGACATCCGTCACAGATACGCAGTATTTT. Amino acids: CASRTDYGTSVTDTQYF.

The chain is built from TRBV10-3 and TRBJ2-1; 13 positions agree with TRBD2. V shed 4 bases and J 6 bases; nucleotides not matched to a gene: 3. Germline-derived CDR1 and CDR2 are ENHRY and SYGVKD. This CDR3 comprises 15 residues. CDR3 coding DNA: TGTGCCATCAGTGGGACTAGCGGGAGAGTCAATGAGCAGTTCTTC. Amino acids: CAISGTSGRVNEQFF.

The CDR3 here is CASSPLWAPGNQPQHF. In nucleotides, the CDR3 is TGTGCCAGCAGCCCGCTTTGGGCCCCGGGCAATCAGCCCCAGCATTTT. The J gene is TRBJ1-5, the V gene TRBV7-9, with no clear D. Trimming took 5 bases from V and 2 from J, leaving 16 bases between them. The germline V gene has CDR1 SEHNR and CDR2 FQNEAQ (reference sequence). The CDR3 has 16 amino acids.

Only a few counts were recorded for this clone. The chain carries TRBV5-6 and TRBJ1-4; 9 bases line up with TRBD1. V gave up 2 bases and J gave up 10 bases; unmatched junction bases: 12. Per the germline V gene, CDR1 is SGHDT and CDR2 is YYEEEE. This CDR3 has 16 residues. DNA of the CDR3: TGTGCCAGCAGCTTATTCCGGGACAGGGTATCGGGAAAACTGTTTTTT. Translation: CASSLFRDRVSGKLFF.